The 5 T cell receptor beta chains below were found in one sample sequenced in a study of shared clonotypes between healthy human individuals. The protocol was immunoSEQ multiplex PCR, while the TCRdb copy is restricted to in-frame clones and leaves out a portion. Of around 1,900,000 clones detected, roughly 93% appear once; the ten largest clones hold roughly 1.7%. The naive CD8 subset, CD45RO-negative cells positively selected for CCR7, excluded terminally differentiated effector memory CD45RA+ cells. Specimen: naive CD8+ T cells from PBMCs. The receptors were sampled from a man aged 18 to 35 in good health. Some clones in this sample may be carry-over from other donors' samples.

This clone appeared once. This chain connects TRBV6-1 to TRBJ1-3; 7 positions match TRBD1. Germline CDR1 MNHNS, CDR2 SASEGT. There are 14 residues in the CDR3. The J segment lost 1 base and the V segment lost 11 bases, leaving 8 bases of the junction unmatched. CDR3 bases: TGTGCCGGGGTCAGGGGGTTATCTGGAAACACCATATATTTT. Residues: CAGVRGLSGNTIYF.

CDR3 DNA sequence: TGTGCCAGCAGCGAAGTACCCCAAGATCGGTATGGCTACACCTTC. It codes for CASSEVPQDRYGYTF. The chain has TRBV27 and TRBJ1-2; D not certain. V was pared by 6 bases and J by 5 bases, with 19 bases between. The CDR3 totals 15 residues. Germline CDR1 MNHEY, CDR2 SMNVEV (reference sequence).

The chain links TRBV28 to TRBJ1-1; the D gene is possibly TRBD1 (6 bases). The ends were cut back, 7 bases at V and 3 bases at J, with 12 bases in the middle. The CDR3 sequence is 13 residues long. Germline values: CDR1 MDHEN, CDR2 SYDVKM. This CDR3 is CASIGPGDTEAFF. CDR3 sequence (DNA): TGTGCCAGCATAGGTCCAGGGGACACTGAAGCTTTCTTT.

CDR3 in DNA: TGTGCCAGCAGTTACTCGACAGGACACGCTTTTTACGAGCAGTACTTC. This translates into CASSYSTGHAFYEQYF. The rearrangement links TRBV6-5 to TRBJ2-7; weak D call: TRBD1 (6 bases). Trimming removed 0 bases at V and 4 bases at J, with 16 bases between. The CDR3 is 16 amino acids. Germline V gives CDR1 MNHEY, CDR2 SVGAGI.

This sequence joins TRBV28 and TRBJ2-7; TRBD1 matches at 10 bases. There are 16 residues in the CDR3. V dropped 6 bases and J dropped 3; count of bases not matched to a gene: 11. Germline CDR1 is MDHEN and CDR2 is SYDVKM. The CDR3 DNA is TGTGCCAGCAGCCCTCTCCGGGACAGGGGCAACTACGAGCAGTACTTC. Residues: CASSPLRDRGNYEQYF.